This T cell receptor (beta chain) came from a study of OX40 agonist ivuxolimab in advanced cancers. V shed 4 bases and J 7 bases; nucleotides not matched to a gene: 8. This CDR3 is built from 15 residues. From germline, CDR1 is GTSNPN and CDR2 SVGIG (reference sequence). Generated by immunoSEQ multiplex PCR, the TCRdb table keeps only in-frame clones and is missing some. Of 55,000 to 75,000 clones listed, about 82% are singletons. The clonotype comes from an adult with an advanced solid tumor such as melanoma, head and neck, liver or kidney cancer. The source material was CD4+ or CD8+ T cells sorted from blood, sampled in a trial of the OX40 agonist ivuxolimab. This chain joins TRBV30 and TRBJ1-6, with TRBD1 matching 9 bases. The CDR3 nucleotides are TGTGCCTGGACCCTGGACAGGGGAGGGAATTCACCCCTCCACTTT. Protein: CAWTLDRGGNSPLHF.